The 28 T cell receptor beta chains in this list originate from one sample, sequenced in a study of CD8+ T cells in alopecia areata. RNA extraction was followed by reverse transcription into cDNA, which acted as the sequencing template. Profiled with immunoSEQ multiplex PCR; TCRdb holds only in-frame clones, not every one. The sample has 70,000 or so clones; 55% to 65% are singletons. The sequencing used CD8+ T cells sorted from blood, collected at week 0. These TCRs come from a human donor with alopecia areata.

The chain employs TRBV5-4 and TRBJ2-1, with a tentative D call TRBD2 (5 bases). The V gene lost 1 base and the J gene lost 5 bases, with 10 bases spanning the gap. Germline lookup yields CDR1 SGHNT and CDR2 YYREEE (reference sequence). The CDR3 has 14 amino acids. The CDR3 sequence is CASSLRGFDNEQFF. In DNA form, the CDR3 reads TGTGCCAGCAGCTTGCGCGGGTTCGACAATGAGCAGTTCTTC.

CDR3 protein: CASSLRNRGDQPQHF. CDR3 DNA sequence: TGTGCCAGTAGTCTACGTAACAGGGGAGACCAGCCCCAGCATTTT. This chain joins TRBV19 and TRBJ1-5; TRBD1 matches 7 bases. This CDR3 has 15 residues. Germline-derived CDR1 and CDR2 are LNHDA and SQIVND (reference sequence). Unmatched junction bases numbered 11, after V lost 5 bases and J lost 7 bases.

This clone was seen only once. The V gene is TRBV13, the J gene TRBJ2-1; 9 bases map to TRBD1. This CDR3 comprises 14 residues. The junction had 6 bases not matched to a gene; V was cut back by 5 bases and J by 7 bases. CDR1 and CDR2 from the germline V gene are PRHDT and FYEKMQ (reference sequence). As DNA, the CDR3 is TGTGCCAGCAGCGTGGGGGGACAGGGAAATGAGCAGTTCTTC. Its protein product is CASSVGGQGNEQFF.

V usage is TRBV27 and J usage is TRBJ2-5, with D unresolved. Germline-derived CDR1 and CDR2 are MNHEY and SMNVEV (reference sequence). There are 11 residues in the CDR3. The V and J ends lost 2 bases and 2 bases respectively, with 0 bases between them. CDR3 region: CASSLQETQYF. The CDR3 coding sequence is TGTGCCAGCAGTTTACAAGAGACCCAGTACTTC.

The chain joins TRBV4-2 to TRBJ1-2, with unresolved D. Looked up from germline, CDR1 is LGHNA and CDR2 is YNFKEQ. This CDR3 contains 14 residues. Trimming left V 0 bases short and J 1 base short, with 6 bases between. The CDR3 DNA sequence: TGTGCCAGCAGCCAAGAACCGCTTAACTATGGCTACACCTTC. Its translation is CASSQEPLNYGYTF.

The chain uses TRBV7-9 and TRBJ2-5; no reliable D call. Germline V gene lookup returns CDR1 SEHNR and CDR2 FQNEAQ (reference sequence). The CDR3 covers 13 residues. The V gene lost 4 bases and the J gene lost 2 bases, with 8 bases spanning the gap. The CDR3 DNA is TGTGCCAGCAGCTATGCAATTCAAGAGACCCAGTACTTC. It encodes CASSYAIQETQYF.

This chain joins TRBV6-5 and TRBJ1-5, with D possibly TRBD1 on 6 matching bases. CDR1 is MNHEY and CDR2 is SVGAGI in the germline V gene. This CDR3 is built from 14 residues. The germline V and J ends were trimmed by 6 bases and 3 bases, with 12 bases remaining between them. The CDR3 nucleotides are TGTGCCAGCAGGGGGGCAGGGATCAATCAGCCCCAGCATTTT. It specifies CASRGAGINQPQHF.

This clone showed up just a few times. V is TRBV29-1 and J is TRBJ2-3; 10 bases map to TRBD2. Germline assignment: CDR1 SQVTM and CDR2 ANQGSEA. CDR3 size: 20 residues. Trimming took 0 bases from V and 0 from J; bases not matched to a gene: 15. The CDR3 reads CSVEDRGSGGPNTSTDTQYF. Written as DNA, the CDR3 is TGCAGCGTTGAAGATCGGGGTAGCGGGGGGCCAAATACTAGCACAGATACGCAGTATTTT.

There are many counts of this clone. This chain's CDR3 is CASSFGGHEQYF. CDR3 nucleotide sequence: TGTGCCAGCAGCTTCGGAGGGCACGAGCAGTACTTC. This rearrangement joins TRBV7-3 to TRBJ2-7; D possibly corresponds to TRBD2 (6 bases). The ends were cut back, 3 bases at V and 5 bases at J, with 8 bases in the middle. The CDR3 runs to 12 residues. Germline V CDR1 and CDR2: SGHTA, FQGTGA.

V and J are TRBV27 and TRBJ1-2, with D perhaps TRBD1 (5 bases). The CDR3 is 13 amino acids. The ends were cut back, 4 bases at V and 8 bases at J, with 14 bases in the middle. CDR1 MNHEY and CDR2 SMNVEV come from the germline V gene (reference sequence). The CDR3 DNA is TGTGCCAGCAGTTGGGCGGGGGAGGGCGGCTACACCTTC. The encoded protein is CASSWAGEGGYTF.

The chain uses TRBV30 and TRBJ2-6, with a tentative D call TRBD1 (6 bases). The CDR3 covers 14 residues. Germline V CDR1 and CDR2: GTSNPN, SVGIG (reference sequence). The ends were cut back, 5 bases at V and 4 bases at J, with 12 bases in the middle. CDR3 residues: CAWFTGTGANVLTF. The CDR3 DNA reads TGTGCCTGGTTTACAGGGACCGGGGCCAACGTCCTGACTTTC.

In DNA, the CDR3 is TGTGCCAGCAGTTTTTTAGCGGGAAGCACAGATACGCAGTATTTT. Translated, it gives CASSFLAGSTDTQYF. The genes are TRBV27 and TRBJ2-3; the match to TRBD2 covers 8 bases. V was clipped by 3 bases and J by 0 bases; unmatched bases: 2. CDR1 and CDR2 from the germline V gene are MNHEY and SMNVEV (reference sequence). The CDR3 runs 15 residues.

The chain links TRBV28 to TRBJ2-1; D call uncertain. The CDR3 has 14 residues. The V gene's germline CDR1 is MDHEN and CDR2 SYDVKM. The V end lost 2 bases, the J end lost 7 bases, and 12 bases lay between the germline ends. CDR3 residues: CASSLQKVWNEQFF. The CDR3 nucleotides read TGTGCCAGCAGTTTACAAAAGGTTTGGAATGAGCAGTTCTTC.

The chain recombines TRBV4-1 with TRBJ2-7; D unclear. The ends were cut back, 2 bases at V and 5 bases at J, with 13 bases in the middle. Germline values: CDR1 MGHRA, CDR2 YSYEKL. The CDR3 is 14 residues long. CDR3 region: CASSQRLVSDEQYF. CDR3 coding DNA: TGCGCCAGCAGCCAACGGCTAGTGAGCGACGAGCAGTACTTC.

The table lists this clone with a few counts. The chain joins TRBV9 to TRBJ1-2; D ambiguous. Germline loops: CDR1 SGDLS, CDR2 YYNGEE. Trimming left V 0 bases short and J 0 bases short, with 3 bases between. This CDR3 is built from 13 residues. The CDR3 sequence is CASSVAANYGYTF. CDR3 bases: TGTGCCAGCAGCGTAGCTGCTAACTATGGCTACACCTTC.

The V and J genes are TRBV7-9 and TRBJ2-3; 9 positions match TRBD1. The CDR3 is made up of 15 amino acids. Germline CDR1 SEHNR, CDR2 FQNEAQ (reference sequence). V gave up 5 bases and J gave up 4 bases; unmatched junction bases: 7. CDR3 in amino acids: CASSSRDRVSDTQYF. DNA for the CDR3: TGTGCCAGCAGCAGCCGGGACAGGGTTTCAGATACGCAGTATTTT.

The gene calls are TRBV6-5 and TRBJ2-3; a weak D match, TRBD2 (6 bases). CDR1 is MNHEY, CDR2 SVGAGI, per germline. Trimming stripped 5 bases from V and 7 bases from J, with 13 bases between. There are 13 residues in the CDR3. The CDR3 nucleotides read TGTGCCAGCAGTCCTACGGAGGGAAATACGCAGTATTTT. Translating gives CASSPTEGNTQYF.

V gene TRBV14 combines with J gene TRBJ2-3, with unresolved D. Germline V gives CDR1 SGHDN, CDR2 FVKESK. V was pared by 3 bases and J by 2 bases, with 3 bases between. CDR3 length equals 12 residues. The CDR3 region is CASSHYTDTQYF. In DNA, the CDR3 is TGTGCCAGCAGCCATTACACAGATACGCAGTATTTT. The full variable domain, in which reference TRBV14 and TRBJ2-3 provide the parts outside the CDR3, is EAGVTQFPSHSVIEKGQTVTLRCDPISGHDNLYWYRRVMGKEIKFLLHFVKESKQDESGMPNNRFLAERTGGTYSTLKVQPAELEDSGVYFCASSHYTDTQYFGPGTRLTVL.

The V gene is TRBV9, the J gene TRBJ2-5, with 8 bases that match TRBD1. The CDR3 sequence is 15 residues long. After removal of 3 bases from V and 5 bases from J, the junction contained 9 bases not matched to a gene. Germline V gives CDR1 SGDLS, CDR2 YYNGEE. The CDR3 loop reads CASSEPRTGIETQYF. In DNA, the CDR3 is TGTGCCAGCAGCGAGCCTCGGACAGGGATCGAGACCCAGTACTTC.

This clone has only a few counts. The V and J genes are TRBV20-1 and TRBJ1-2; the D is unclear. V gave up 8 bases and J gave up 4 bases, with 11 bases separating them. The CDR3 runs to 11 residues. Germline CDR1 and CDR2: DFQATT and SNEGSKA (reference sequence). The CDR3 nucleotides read TGCAGTTCCCCCGGGCTCTATGGCTACACCTTC. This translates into CSSPGLYGYTF.

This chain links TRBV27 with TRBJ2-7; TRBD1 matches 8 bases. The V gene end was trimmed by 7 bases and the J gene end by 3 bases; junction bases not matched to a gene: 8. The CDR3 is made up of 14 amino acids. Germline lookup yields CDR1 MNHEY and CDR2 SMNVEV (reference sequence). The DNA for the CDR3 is TGTGCCAGCAAAGTGACAGGGGCCGGCTACGAGCAGTACTTC. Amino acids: CASKVTGAGYEQYF.

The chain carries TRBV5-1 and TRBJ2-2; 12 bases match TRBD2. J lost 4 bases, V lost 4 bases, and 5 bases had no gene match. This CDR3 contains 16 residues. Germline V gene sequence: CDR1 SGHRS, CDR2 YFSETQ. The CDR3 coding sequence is TGCGCCAGCAGCCGCAGACTAGCGGGGGCCACCGGGGAGCTGTTTTTT. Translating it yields CASSRRLAGATGELFF.

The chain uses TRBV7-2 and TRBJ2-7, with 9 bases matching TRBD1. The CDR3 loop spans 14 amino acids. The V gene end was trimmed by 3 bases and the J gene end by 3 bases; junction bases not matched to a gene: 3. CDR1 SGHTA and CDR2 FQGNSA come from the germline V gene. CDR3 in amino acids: CASSFDRGVYEQYF. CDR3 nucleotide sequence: TGTGCCAGCAGCTTTGACAGGGGGGTCTACGAGCAGTACTTC.

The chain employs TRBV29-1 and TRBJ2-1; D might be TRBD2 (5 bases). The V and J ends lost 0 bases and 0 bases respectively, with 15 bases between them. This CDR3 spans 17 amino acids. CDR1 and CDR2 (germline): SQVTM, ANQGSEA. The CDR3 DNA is TGCAGCGTTGAAGACTTGGGCGGGCGCAGCTCCTACAATGAGCAGTTCTTC. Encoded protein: CSVEDLGGRSSYNEQFF.

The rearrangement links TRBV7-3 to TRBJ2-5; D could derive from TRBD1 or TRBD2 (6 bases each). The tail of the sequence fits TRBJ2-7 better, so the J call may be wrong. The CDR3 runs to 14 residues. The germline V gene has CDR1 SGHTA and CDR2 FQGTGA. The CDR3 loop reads CASSPTRGLYEQYF. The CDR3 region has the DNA TGTGCCAGCAGCCCCACCAGGGGACTCTACGAGCAGTACTTC.

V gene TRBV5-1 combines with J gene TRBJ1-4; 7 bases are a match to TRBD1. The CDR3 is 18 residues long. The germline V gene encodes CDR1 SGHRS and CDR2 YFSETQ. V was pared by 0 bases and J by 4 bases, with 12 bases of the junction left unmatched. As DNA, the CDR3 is TGCGCCAGCAGCTTGGAATTCGACAGGGAGGGAAGTAATGAAAAACTGTTTTTT. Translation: CASSLEFDREGSNEKLFF.

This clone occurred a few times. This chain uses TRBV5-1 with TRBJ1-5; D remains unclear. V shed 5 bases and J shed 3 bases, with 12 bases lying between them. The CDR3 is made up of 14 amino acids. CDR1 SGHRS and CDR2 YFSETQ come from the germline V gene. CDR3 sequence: CASSDGALNQPQHF. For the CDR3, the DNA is TGCGCCAGCAGTGATGGTGCCCTCAATCAGCCCCAGCATTTT.

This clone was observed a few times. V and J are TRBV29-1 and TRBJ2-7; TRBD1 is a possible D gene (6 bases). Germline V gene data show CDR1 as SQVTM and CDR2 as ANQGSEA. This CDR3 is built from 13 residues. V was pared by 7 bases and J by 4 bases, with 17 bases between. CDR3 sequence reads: CSAIRTERYEQYF. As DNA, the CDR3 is TGCAGCGCAATCCGGACAGAAAGATACGAGCAGTACTTC.